This T cell receptor beta chain was captured in a study of early T cells in non-severe SARS-CoV-2 infection. On the study more broadly: Whole-blood bulk RNA, unsorted, was sequenced, and chains were unpaired.

The protocol attached unique molecular identifiers to individual cDNA molecules. TCRdb reprocessed the 5' RACE reads via MiXCR and lists one record per CDR3 protein. This sample has roughly 60,000 distinct CDR3 sequences, with about 6.1% found just once. This clonotype has at least ten counts. The V and J ends lost 0 bases and 2 bases respectively, with 9 bases between them. This CDR3 contains 14 residues. V and J are TRBV5-3 and TRBJ2-7, with unresolved D. TRBV5-3 is flagged as an ORF with uncertain function. This receptor was identified in an adult who was a healthcare worker with PCR-confirmed SARS-CoV-2 infection or an uninfected control (not recorded which). This sample comprised whole blood, obtained at baseline. CDR3 nucleotide sequence: TGTGCCAGAAGCTTGGTCGACACAACCTACGAGCAGTACTTC. Amino acid sequence: CARSLVDTTYEQYF.